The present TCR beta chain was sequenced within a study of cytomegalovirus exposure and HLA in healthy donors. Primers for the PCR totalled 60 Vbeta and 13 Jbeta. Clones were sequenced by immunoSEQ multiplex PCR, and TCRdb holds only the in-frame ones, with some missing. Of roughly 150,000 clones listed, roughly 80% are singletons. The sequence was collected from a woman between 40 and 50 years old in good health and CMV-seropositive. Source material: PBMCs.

This CDR3 reads CASSVAVRGYEQYF. In DNA form, the CDR3 reads TGTGCCAGCAGCGTAGCGGTCAGGGGTTACGAGCAGTACTTC. This rearrangement joins TRBV9 to TRBJ2-7; possible D gene TRBD1, 6 bases. CDR1 is SGDLS and CDR2 is YYNGEE in the germline V gene. V was cut by 0 bases and J by 4 bases, with 11 bases left in between. The CDR3 contains 14 residues. Complete variable domain (other parts from reference TRBV9 and TRBJ2-7): DSGVTQTPKHLITATGQRVTLRCSPRSGDLSVYWYQQSLDQGLQFLIQYYNGEERAKGNILERFSAQQFPDLHSELNLSSLELGDSALYFCASSVAVRGYEQYFGPGTRLTVT.